One and the same sample provided the 11 T cell receptor beta chains below, sequenced in a study of blood T cell repertoires in COVID-19. This table comes from immunoSEQ multiplex PCR, and its TCRdb copy is limited to in-frame clones, with some not included. The repertoire holds roughly 180,000 clones, with roughly 88% as singletons. The sequencing sample was made of peripheral blood. Source of these receptors: a man aged 55 to 69 who had recovered from COVID-19.

V gene TRBV4-1 combines with J gene TRBJ2-3, with D possibly matching TRBD2 (6 bases). V dropped 4 bases and J dropped 2 bases, with 13 bases sitting between them. This CDR3 is built from 15 residues. Germline loops: CDR1 MGHRA, CDR2 YSYEKL. Here the CDR3 reads CASSREAGYTDTQYF. For the CDR3, the DNA is TGCGCCAGCAGCCGCGAAGCGGGTTACACAGATACGCAGTATTTT.

The rearrangement uses TRBV2 and TRBJ1-2, with D possibly matching TRBD1 (6 bases). The V gene's germline CDR1 is SNHLY and CDR2 FYNNEI. Trimming removed 3 bases from V and 8 bases from J, with 16 bases in between. The CDR3 runs to 14 residues. CDR3 residues: CASSDPGVRRGYTF. CDR3 DNA sequence: TGTGCCAGCAGTGATCCAGGGGTCAGGCGCGGCTACACCTTC.

The gene calls are TRBV10-3 and TRBJ1-3; D gene ambiguous. With 0 bases removed from V and 0 bases from J, the gap between germline ends came to 9 bases. Per the germline V gene, CDR1 is ENHRY and CDR2 is SYGVKD. The CDR3 sequence is 16 residues long. CDR3 in DNA: TGTGCCATCAGTGAGTCGAACGGTATCTCTGGAAACACCATATATTTT. Its translation is CAISESNGISGNTIYF.

This clone was detected only once. The gene calls are TRBV13 and TRBJ2-7; 8 positions agree with TRBD1. This CDR3 contains 19 residues. J lost 6 bases, V lost 5 bases, and 24 bases had no gene match. Germline lookup yields CDR1 PRHDT and CDR2 FYEKMQ (reference sequence). The CDR3 region has the DNA TGTGCCAGCAGCATCAGGGGGCAAGTTAATAGGGACCCACAGGGCGAGCAGTACTTC. Protein: CASSIRGQVNRDPQGEQYF.

This clone has at least ten counts. This chain links TRBV7-8 with TRBJ2-1; TRBD2 matches 12 bases. Germline V CDR1 and CDR2: SGHVS, FQNEAQ. This CDR3 region has 18 residues. V was pared by 4 bases and J by 7 bases, with 14 bases of the junction left unmatched. The CDR3 DNA is TGTGCCAGCAGCTCTCAGGGGTGGCTAGCGGGGGGGAAGAATGAGCAGTTCTTC. Amino acid sequence: CASSSQGWLAGGKNEQFF.

The CDR3 DNA follows: TGTGCCAGCAGTCGGCGGGGGGTTGCAGATACGCAGTATTTT. Encoded protein: CASSRRGVADTQYF. The chain has TRBV6-2 or TRBV6-3 and TRBJ2-3; 8 bases map to TRBD2. V trimming: 5 bases; J trimming: 4 bases; junction bases outside the gene matches: 5. Germline V CDR1 and CDR2: MNHEY, SVGEGT. CDR3 length: 14 residues.

The chain employs TRBV7-3 and TRBJ2-3; D gene unclear. With 5 bases removed from V and 4 bases from J, the gap between germline ends came to 13 bases. The CDR3 length is 14 residues. Germline V gene data show CDR1 as SGHTA and CDR2 as FQGTGA. CDR3 in DNA: TGTGCCAGCAGCGCAACGCGCAACTCAGATACGCAGTATTTT. This codes for CASSATRNSDTQYF.

A few counts support this clone. The chain couples TRBV5-1 to TRBJ1-6, with D perhaps TRBD1 (5 bases). Trimming shortened V by 0 bases and J by 7 bases, and 8 bases separated the two germline ends. The CDR3 is 14 residues long. Germline lookup yields CDR1 SGHRS and CDR2 YFSETQ. CDR3 sequence reads: CASSLVGENSPLHF. In nucleotides, the CDR3 is TGCGCCAGCAGCTTGGTAGGGGAAAATTCACCCCTCCACTTT. The whole variable domain, filled in from reference TRBV5-1 and TRBJ1-6, reads KAGVTQTPRYLIKTRGQQVTLSCSPISGHRSVSWYQQTPGQGLQFLFEYFSETQRNKGNFPGRFSGRQFSNSRSEMNVSTLELGDSALYLCASSLVGENSPLHFGNGTRLTVT.

The gene calls are TRBV30 and TRBJ1-2, with D possibly matching TRBD1 (5 bases). V shed 1 base and J shed 2 bases, with 8 bases lying between them. The CDR3 runs to 13 residues. CDR1 is GTSNPN, CDR2 SVGIG, per germline (reference sequence). The CDR3, as DNA: TGTGCCTGGAGTGCGGGGGGGAACTATGGCTACACCTTC. Protein product: CAWSAGGNYGYTF.

This clone is a singleton in its sample. The chain has TRBV4-3 and TRBJ1-2; TRBD1 agrees at 9 bases. Germline V CDR1 and CDR2: LGHNA, YSLEER. The CDR3 contains 15 residues. Trimming took 5 bases from V and 5 from J; bases not matched to a gene: 9. Here the CDR3 DNA reads TGCGCCAGCAGCTTACAGGGGGCCTCCGAATATGGCTACACCTTC. This translates into CASSLQGASEYGYTF.

This rearrangement joins TRBV6-5 to TRBJ2-5; D may be TRBD2 (6 bases). Trimming cost V 2 bases and J 1 base, with 8 bases left between them. Germline lookup yields CDR1 MNHEY and CDR2 SVGAGI. CDR3 length: 14 residues. The CDR3 DNA sequence: TGTGCCAGCAGTTACAGGGAGGCCCAAGAGACCCAGTACTTC. Translation gives CASSYREAQETQYF.